The 2 T cell receptor beta chains given below trace back to one sample, sequenced in a study of shared clonotypes between healthy human individuals. Repertoires were generated with immunoSEQ multiplex PCR, while TCRdb's copy carries only in-frame clones and drops some. The sample carries approximately 2.5 million clones, approximately 93% recorded once. Source material: naive CD4+ T cells from PBMCs. Subset given: CD45RA+ positively selected. These receptor sequences come from a man between 18 and 35 years old in good health. Some clones in this sample may be carry-over from other donors' samples.

The chain has TRBV5-4 and TRBJ2-5, with D perhaps being TRBD1 or TRBD2 (6 bases each). The CDR3 extends over 14 amino acids. Germline lookup yields CDR1 SGHNT and CDR2 YYREEE (reference sequence). Deletions cut 3 bases from V and 4 bases from J, with 13 bases between. The CDR3 bases are TGTGCCAGCAGCTATCGGGGGCCCGGAGAGACCCAGTACTTC. Protein: CASSYRGPGETQYF.

This clone was seen only once. The chain combines TRBV28 with TRBJ2-5; D is unclear. This CDR3 region has 13 residues. Germline V gene data show CDR1 as MDHEN and CDR2 as SYDVKM. The ends were cut back, 10 bases at V and 0 bases at J, with 12 bases in the middle. CDR3 bases: TGTGCCACCCAGACCGCGTACCAAGAGACCCAGTACTTC. The encoded protein is CATQTAYQETQYF.